The next 30 T cell receptor beta chains were all read from a single sample in a study of shared T cell receptors in the human thymus. TCRdb's table, derived via immunoSEQ multiplex PCR, lists solely in-frame clones and lacks some. The repertoire has over 60,000 clones, around 96% of them found once; the top ten carry less than 0.04%. Source material: thymocytes. These receptor sequences come from a human donor.

The chain joins TRBV15 to TRBJ2-1; 10 bases match TRBD2. CDR3 length equals 14 residues. Germline assignment: CDR1 LNHNV and CDR2 YYDKDF (reference sequence). Trimming at V came to 1 base and at J to 12 bases, leaving 6 bases not matched to a gene. The CDR3, as DNA: TGTGCCACCAGCAGAGCAATCAGACTAGCGGGGCAGTTCTTC. This gives the protein CATSRAIRLAGQFF.

The V gene is TRBV7-6, the J gene TRBJ1-1, with 9 bases matching TRBD1. The V and J ends lost 5 bases and 4 bases, in that order; junction bases with no gene match: 11. The germline gives CDR1 SGHVS, CDR2 FNYEAQ. The CDR3 is 16 amino acids. CDR3 protein: CASSPRTGDGSTEAFF. In DNA, the CDR3 is TGTGCCAGCAGCCCACGGACAGGGGATGGTAGCACTGAAGCTTTCTTT. Variable domain in full (rest from reference TRBV7-6 and TRBJ1-1): GAGVSQSPRYKVTKRGQDVALRCDPISGHVSLYWYRQALGQGPEFLTYFNYEAQQDKSGLPNDRFSAERPEGSISTLTIQRTEQRDSAMYRCASSPRTGDGSTEAFFGQGTRLTVV.

This clone is a singleton in its sample. The chain carries TRBV28 and TRBJ2-7, with a possible D match to TRBD2 (5 bases). Germline V gene lookup returns CDR1 MDHEN and CDR2 SYDVKM. The CDR3 has 14 amino acids. Deletions cut 2 bases from V and 0 bases from J, with 8 bases between. The CDR3 reads CASSLGGSSYEQYF. The CDR3, as DNA: TGTGCCAGCAGTTTAGGTGGGAGCTCCTACGAGCAGTACTTC.

The J gene is TRBJ1-1, the V gene TRBV6-1, with D possibly TRBD1 on 5 matching bases. V shed 0 bases and J shed 4 bases, with 18 bases lying between them. The germline V gene has CDR1 MNHNS and CDR2 SASEGT. The CDR3 consists of 17 residues. CDR3 region: CASSEAGRRGLGTEAFF. The CDR3 nucleotides read TGTGCCAGCAGTGAAGCTGGACGTCGGGGGTTGGGCACTGAAGCTTTCTTT.

The chain employs TRBV7-8 and TRBJ2-3; D gene uncertain. V was trimmed by 1 base and J by 4 bases, leaving 12 bases between them. CDR3 length equals 15 residues. Germline-derived CDR1 and CDR2 are SGHVS and FQNEAQ. CDR3 region: CASSLGVRGADTQYF. DNA for the CDR3: TGTGCCAGCAGCTTAGGGGTAAGAGGAGCAGATACGCAGTATTTT.

The rearrangement joins TRBV11-1 to TRBJ1-1; 8 bases agree with TRBD1. Germline V lookup: CDR1 SGHAT, CDR2 FQDESV (reference sequence). There are 14 residues in the CDR3. With V trimmed by 3 bases and J by 5 bases, 5 bases remained unmatched. The chain's CDR3 is CASSFGTGGTEAFF. Here the CDR3 DNA reads TGTGCCAGCAGCTTTGGGACAGGTGGGACTGAAGCTTTCTTT.

This chain links TRBV30 with TRBJ2-2; D might be TRBD1 (5 bases). CDR1 and CDR2 from the germline V gene are GTSNPN and SVGIG (reference sequence). V was shortened by 3 bases and J by 6 bases, with 17 bases between the two germline ends. CDR3 length equals 15 residues. This CDR3 reads CAWSSDRQGSGELFF. Written as DNA, the CDR3 is TGTGCCTGGAGCTCCGATAGGCAGGGATCCGGGGAGCTGTTTTTT.

The J gene is TRBJ1-6, the V gene TRBV28; D ambiguous. Trimming took 4 bases from V and 5 from J, leaving 15 bases between them. In germline, CDR1 is MDHEN, CDR2 SYDVKM. The CDR3 is made up of 16 amino acids. Here the CDR3 DNA reads TGTGCCAGCAGTTCATCCTCTGACGGAGATAATTCACCCCTCCACTTT. It is translated as CASSSSSDGDNSPLHF.

This sequence joins TRBV16 and TRBJ1-4; D is undetermined. Germline CDR1 and CDR2: KGHSY and FQNENV. The CDR3 has 14 amino acids. Trimming stripped 0 bases from V and 6 bases from J, with 8 bases between. CDR3 nucleotide sequence: TGTGCCAGCAGCCAATCCATGAACCATGAAAAACTGTTTTTT. Protein: CASSQSMNHEKLFF.

The rearrangement links TRBV15 to TRBJ1-2, with D unclear. CDR1 is LNHNV and CDR2 is YYDKDF in the germline V gene (reference sequence). Trimming removed 6 bases from V and 5 bases from J, with 10 bases in between. CDR3 length equals 12 residues. DNA of the CDR3: TGTGCCACCAGGGTCTCTTTGTATGGCTACACCTTC. It translates to CATRVSLYGYTF. The complete variable domain, with remaining parts taken from reference TRBV15 and TRBJ1-2, reads DAMVIQNPRYQVTQFGKPVTLSCSQTLNHNVMYWYQQKSSQAPKLLFHYYDKDFNNEADTPDNFQSRRPNTSFCFLDIRSPGLGDTAMYLCATRVSLYGYTFGSGTRLTVV.

The chain joins TRBV18 to TRBJ1-5, with 8 bases lining up with TRBD1. Trimming took 4 bases from V and 5 from J; bases not matched to a gene: 4. The germline V gene has CDR1 KGHSH and CDR2 LQKENI. This CDR3 comprises 14 residues. DNA for the CDR3: TGTGCCAGCTCACGGACAGGGTTGGATCAGCCCCAGCATTTT. This gives the protein CASSRTGLDQPQHF.

CDR3 region: CASSLGGRAGNTIYF. CDR3 bases: TGTGCCAGCAGCTTAGGAGGTCGAGCTGGAAACACCATATATTTT. The chain carries TRBV7-6 and TRBJ1-3; D call uncertain. Trimming removed 1 base at V and 2 bases at J, with 9 bases between. Germline CDR1 and CDR2: SGHVS and FNYEAQ. This CDR3 contains 15 residues.

The rearrangement joins TRBV15 to TRBJ2-6; D not resolved. Trimming left V 0 bases short and J 1 base short, with 19 bases between. Germline V CDR1 and CDR2: LNHNV, YYDKDF (reference sequence). CDR3 length: 20 amino acids. CDR3 in amino acids: CATSRDCTRSRKSGANVLTF. As DNA, the CDR3 is TGTGCCACCAGCAGAGATTGTACGAGATCCCGAAAATCTGGGGCCAACGTCCTGACTTTC.

The CDR3 DNA sequence: TGTGCCAGCACCTTCGTCAAGGACAGGAAGGGACTAGCGGGGATGGGCACCGGGGAGCTGTTTTTT. This gives the protein CASTFVKDRKGLAGMGTGELFF. The J gene is TRBJ2-2, the V gene TRBV7-8; 13 bases line up with TRBD2. The CDR3 covers 22 residues. CDR1 is SGHVS, CDR2 FQNEAQ, per germline. Trimming at V came to 7 bases and at J to 4 bases, leaving 24 bases not matched to a gene.

This clone was detected once. This chain uses TRBV5-5 with TRBJ1-5; 8 nucleotides align to TRBD1. The CDR3 length is 18 residues. The germline V gene has CDR1 SGHKS and CDR2 YYEKEE (reference sequence). V shed 1 base and J 1 base; nucleotides not matched to a gene: 10. The CDR3 loop reads CASSLKAGQGWSNQPQHF. CDR3 coding DNA: TGTGCCAGCAGCTTGAAAGCAGGACAGGGTTGGAGCAATCAGCCCCAGCATTTT.

The chain joins TRBV4-3 to TRBJ1-1, with D possibly TRBD1 on 6 matching bases. CDR3 length: 16 amino acids. Trimming took off 0 bases at V and 3 bases at J, with 14 bases between the two ends. Germline V gene data show CDR1 as LGHNA and CDR2 as YSLEER. CDR3 coding DNA: TGCGCCAGCAGCCAAGACGGGGGCAGGGCGGACACTGAAGCTTTCTTT. Amino acids: CASSQDGGRADTEAFF.

The chain combines TRBV9 with TRBJ1-5; D ambiguous. Trimming left V 3 bases short and J 3 bases short, with 13 bases between. The germline CDR1 and CDR2 sequences are SGDLS and YYNGEE. CDR3 length: 15 amino acids. CDR3 coding DNA: TGTGCCAGCAGCGCAAGCGGCACACTCAATCAGCCCCAGCATTTT. This encodes CASSASGTLNQPQHF. The complete variable domain, with remaining parts taken from reference TRBV9 and TRBJ1-5, reads DSGVTQTPKHLITATGQRVTLRCSPRSGDLSVYWYQQSLDQGLQFLIQYYNGEERAKGNILERFSAQQFPDLHSELNLSSLELGDSALYFCASSASGTLNQPQHFGDGTRLSIL.

The chain recombines TRBV14 with TRBJ1-2; no firm D call. V dropped 0 bases and J dropped 3 bases, with 11 bases sitting between them. Germline CDR1 reads SGHDN; CDR2 reads FVKESK. This CDR3 region has 15 residues. CDR3: CASSQDARFHYGYTF. In DNA form, the CDR3 reads TGTGCCAGCAGCCAAGATGCGAGGTTTCACTATGGCTACACCTTC.

The chain links TRBV4-3 to TRBJ1-4; TRBD1 agrees at 9 bases. Trimming at V came to 3 bases and at J to 7 bases, leaving 18 bases not matched to a gene. The CDR3 spans 19 residues. The germline V gene encodes CDR1 LGHNA and CDR2 YSLEER. CDR3 nucleotide sequence: TGCGCCAGCAGCCAGACCGGGACAGGGTTAGTGGGGGATAGTGAAAAACTGTTTTTT. The encoded protein is CASSQTGTGLVGDSEKLFF.

The genes are TRBV5-1 and TRBJ1-2, with D unclear. The V gene lost 4 bases and the J gene lost 2 bases, with 18 bases spanning the gap. The germline gives CDR1 SGHRS, CDR2 YFSETQ. CDR3 length: 16 residues. In nucleotides, the CDR3 is TGCGCCAGCAGCCCTTACGGGAATAATCGAAACTATGGCTACACCTTC. As protein: CASSPYGNNRNYGYTF. The whole variable domain, filled in from reference TRBV5-1 and TRBJ1-2, reads KAGVTQTPRYLIKTRGQQVTLSCSPISGHRSVSWYQQTPGQGLQFLFEYFSETQRNKGNFPGRFSGRQFSNSRSEMNVSTLELGDSALYLCASSPYGNNRNYGYTFGSGTRLTVV.

V is TRBV4-3 and J is TRBJ1-6, with unresolved D. V lost 1 base and J 7 bases, leaving 5 bases between the germline ends. The CDR3 consists of 13 residues. The germline CDR1 and CDR2 sequences are LGHNA and YSLEER. CDR3 DNA: TGCGCCAGCAGCCAAGGAGCAAATTCACCCCTCCACTTT. Amino acid sequence: CASSQGANSPLHF.

The V and J genes are TRBV5-1 and TRBJ2-1; D is unresolved. V was cut by 0 bases and J by 3 bases, with 16 bases left in between. The germline gives CDR1 SGHRS, CDR2 YFSETQ. CDR3 length: 17 amino acids. This CDR3 is CASSLASVVPGYNEQFF. As DNA, the CDR3 is TGCGCCAGCAGCTTGGCCTCGGTGGTACCAGGCTACAATGAGCAGTTCTTC.

As DNA, the CDR3 is TGTGCTAGTGGTTCGACGACAGTGGGGGGTAACACTGAAGCTTTCTTT. Amino acids: CASGSTTVGGNTEAFF. The chain employs TRBV12-5 and TRBJ1-1; a possible D gene is TRBD1 (5 bases). CDR3 length equals 16 residues. Trimming shortened V by 4 bases and J by 2 bases, and 17 bases separated the two germline ends. Per germline, CDR1 LGHNT and CDR2 FRNRAP.

This chain uses TRBV29-1 with TRBJ1-4, with D uncertain. The germline gives CDR1 SQVTM, CDR2 ANQGSEA. This CDR3 is 13 amino acids long. The V gene lost 3 bases and the J gene lost 8 bases, with 13 bases spanning the gap. CDR3 in amino acids: CSVEAGPKEKLFF. In DNA, the CDR3 is TGCAGCGTTGAGGCCGGGCCCAAGGAAAAACTGTTTTTT.

The V gene is TRBV7-2, the J gene TRBJ1-2; a possible D gene is TRBD1 (5 bases). V shed 5 bases and J shed 6 bases, with 13 bases lying between them. Germline V lookup: CDR1 SGHTA, CDR2 FQGNSA. The CDR3 is 13 residues long. CDR3 coding DNA: TGTGCCAGCAGCCCGACTACAGGAGATGGCTACACCTTC. Its protein product is CASSPTTGDGYTF.

This chain links TRBV4-2 with TRBJ1-2; D perhaps matches TRBD1 (5 bases). With 4 bases removed from V and 2 bases from J, the gap between germline ends came to 20 bases. Germline CDR1 and CDR2: LGHNA and YNFKEQ. This CDR3 contains 17 residues. The CDR3: CASSRYTTVTFNYGYTF. CDR3 in DNA: TGTGCCAGCAGCCGATACACGACAGTTACTTTCAACTATGGCTACACCTTC.

This clone was seen once. The genes are TRBV10-3 and TRBJ2-5, with D unclear. Germline-derived CDR1 and CDR2 are ENHRY and SYGVKD. V lost 3 bases to trimming and J lost 5 bases, with 16 bases between them. There are 15 residues in the CDR3. The CDR3 bases are TGTGCCATCAGTGATTTCTTCGGTTCGAGGGAGACCCAGTACTTC. This encodes CAISDFFGSRETQYF.

The chain combines TRBV25-1 with TRBJ2-7, with 8 nucleotides matching TRBD1. The length of the CDR3 is 15 residues. Trimming at V came to 2 bases and at J to 3 bases, leaving 6 bases not matched to a gene. Germline V gene data show CDR1 as MGHDK and CDR2 as SYGVNS. This CDR3 reads CASSERDRGNYEQYF. The CDR3 coding sequence is TGTGCCAGCAGTGAAAGAGACAGGGGTAACTACGAGCAGTACTTC.

The CDR3 loop is CASSHTGGALYGYTF. DNA for the CDR3: TGCGCCAGCAGCCATACAGGGGGCGCGTTGTATGGCTACACCTTC. The J gene is TRBJ1-2, the V gene TRBV4-3, with 9 positions matching TRBD1. The CDR3 totals 15 residues. Germline trimming cut 3 bases from V and 5 bases from J; bases unmatched to any gene: 7. Per germline, CDR1 LGHNA and CDR2 YSLEER.

The chain links TRBV15 to TRBJ1-5; no clear D gene. In germline, CDR1 is LNHNV, CDR2 YYDKDF (reference sequence). The CDR3 loop spans 15 amino acids. V was clipped by 2 bases and J by 6 bases, with 14 bases between them. CDR3 residues: CATSRKGREGQPQHF. The CDR3 DNA reads as TGTGCCACCAGCAGAAAGGGAAGGGAGGGTCAGCCCCAGCATTTT.